Shown below are 8 T cell receptor beta chains from a single sample sequenced in a study of blood T cell repertoires in COVID-19. Using immunoSEQ multiplex PCR, the repertoire was profiled, and TCRdb retains in-frame clones only, with some absent. The data contain some 210,000 clones, about four fifths of them seen just once; the ten biggest clones take up approximately 5.1%. The sample was peripheral blood. The receptor source for this set is a woman between 65 and 79 years old with active or convalescent COVID-19.

This chain uses TRBV5-6 with TRBJ2-7; 8 nucleotides line up with TRBD2. The germline V gene has CDR1 SGHDT and CDR2 YYEEEE. The length of the CDR3 is 15 residues. After removal of 3 bases from V and 4 bases from J, the junction contained 9 bases not matched to a gene. The CDR3 protein is CASSWGTSGGYEQYF. CDR3 in DNA: TGTGCCAGCAGCTGGGGGACTAGTGGGGGTTACGAGCAGTACTTC. Full variable domain (rest looked up from reference TRBV5-6 and TRBJ2-7): DAGVTQSPTHLIKTRGQQVTLRCSPKSGHDTVSWYQQALGQGPQFIFQYYEEEERQRGNFPDRFSGHQFPNYSSELNVNALLLGDSALYLCASSWGTSGGYEQYFGPGTRLTVT.

The sample holds many counts of this clone. This chain connects TRBV14 to TRBJ1-3, with TRBD1 matching over 7 bases. CDR1 and CDR2 from the germline V gene are SGHDN and FVKESK. Trimming removed 4 bases from V and 0 bases from J; junction bases left unmatched: 6. The CDR3 has 16 residues. In DNA form, the CDR3 reads TGTGCCAGCAGCCCGGGACAGACGCTCTCTGGAAACACCATATATTTT. As protein: CASSPGQTLSGNTIYF. The full variable domain, with the rest looked up from reference TRBV14 and TRBJ1-3, is EAGVTQFPSHSVIEKGQTVTLRCDPISGHDNLYWYRRVMGKEIKFLLHFVKESKQDESGMPNNRFLAERTGGTYSTLKVQPAELEDSGVYFCASSPGQTLSGNTIYFGEGSWLTVV.

V usage is TRBV6-5 and J usage is TRBJ2-2; no definite D call. Trimming pared 6 bases from V and 5 bases from J, leaving 10 bases between. Looked up from germline, CDR1 is MNHEY and CDR2 is SVGAGI. The CDR3 is made up of 13 amino acids. The CDR3 loop reads CASRTTMTGELFF. The CDR3 DNA reads as TGTGCCAGCAGGACAACAATGACCGGGGAGCTGTTTTTT.

V gene TRBV30 combines with J gene TRBJ1-2; D is ambiguous. With 3 bases removed from V and 4 bases from J, the gap between germline ends came to 21 bases. CDR3 size: 16 residues. In germline, CDR1 is GTSNPN, CDR2 SVGIG (reference sequence). CDR3 coding DNA: TGTGCCTGGAGCACCTCCGACAAGGCGAGAGCCTATGGCTACACCTTC. It encodes CAWSTSDKARAYGYTF.

The chain combines TRBV11-2 with TRBJ2-1; 12 bases line up with TRBD2. The V gene end was trimmed by 2 bases and the J gene end by 6 bases; junction bases not matched to a gene: 5. CDR3 size: 16 residues. The V gene's germline CDR1 is SGHAT and CDR2 FQNNGV. The CDR3 DNA reads TGTGCCAGCAGCTTAACCGGGACTAGCGGGCGCAATGAGCAGTTCTTC. Its protein product is CASSLTGTSGRNEQFF.

The CDR3 DNA sequence: TGTGCCAGCAGTTTAAATGGGGCCGAGCCCCAGCATTTT. It is translated as CASSLNGAEPQHF. The chain has TRBV12-3 or TRBV12-4 and TRBJ1-5; D possibly corresponds to TRBD1 (5 bases). The CDR3 extends over 13 amino acids. The V end was cut by 2 bases, the J end by 8 bases, with 10 bases between.

This chain links TRBV5-1 with TRBJ1-2; 8 bases are shared with TRBD1. CDR3 length: 16 residues. Germline V gene lookup returns CDR1 SGHRS and CDR2 YFSETQ. Losses at the gene ends were 3 bases for V and 6 bases for J; bases not matched to a gene: 13. In nucleotides, the CDR3 is TGCGCCAGCAGCTCCCACTCATGGCAGGGGGCGGATGGCTACACCTTC. It is translated as CASSSHSWQGADGYTF. Based on the CDR3 plus reference TRBV5-1 and TRBJ1-2, the full variable domain is KAGVTQTPRYLIKTRGQQVTLSCSPISGHRSVSWYQQTPGQGLQFLFEYFSETQRNKGNFPGRFSGRQFSNSRSEMNVSTLELGDSALYLCASSSHSWQGADGYTFGSGTRLTVV.

The chain recombines TRBV14 with TRBJ2-3, with TRBD1 matching 8 bases. V shed 1 base and J 4 bases; nucleotides not matched to a gene: 10. CDR1 and CDR2 (germline): SGHDN, FVKESK. This CDR3 has 17 amino acids. The CDR3 loop reads CASSQVRFRGRSDTQYF. CDR3 DNA sequence: TGTGCCAGCAGCCAAGTCAGATTCAGGGGGCGATCAGATACGCAGTATTTT. The entire variable domain, with the rest obtained from reference TRBV14 and TRBJ2-3, is as follows: EAGVTQFPSHSVIEKGQTVTLRCDPISGHDNLYWYRRVMGKEIKFLLHFVKESKQDESGMPNNRFLAERTGGTYSTLKVQPAELEDSGVYFCASSQVRFRGRSDTQYFGPGTRLTVL.